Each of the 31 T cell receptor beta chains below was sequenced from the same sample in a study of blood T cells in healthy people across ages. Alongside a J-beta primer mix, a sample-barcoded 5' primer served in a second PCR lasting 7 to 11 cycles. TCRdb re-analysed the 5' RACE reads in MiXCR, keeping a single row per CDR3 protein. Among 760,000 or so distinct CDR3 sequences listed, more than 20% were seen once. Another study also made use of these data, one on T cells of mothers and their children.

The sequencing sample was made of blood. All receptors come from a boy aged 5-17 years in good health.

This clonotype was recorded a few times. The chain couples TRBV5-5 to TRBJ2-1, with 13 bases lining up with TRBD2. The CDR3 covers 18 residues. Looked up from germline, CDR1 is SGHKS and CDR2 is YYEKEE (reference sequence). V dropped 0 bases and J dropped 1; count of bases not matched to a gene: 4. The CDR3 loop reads CASSLGQLAGGSYNEQFF. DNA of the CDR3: TGTGCCAGCAGCTTGGGACAACTAGCGGGGGGGTCCTACAATGAGCAGTTCTTC.

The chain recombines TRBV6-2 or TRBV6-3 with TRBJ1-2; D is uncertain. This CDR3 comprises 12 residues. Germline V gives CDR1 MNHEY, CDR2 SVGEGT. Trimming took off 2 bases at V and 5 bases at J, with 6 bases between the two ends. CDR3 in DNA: TGTGCCAGCAGTTACGTGGCGTATGGCTACACCTTC. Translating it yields CASSYVAYGYTF.

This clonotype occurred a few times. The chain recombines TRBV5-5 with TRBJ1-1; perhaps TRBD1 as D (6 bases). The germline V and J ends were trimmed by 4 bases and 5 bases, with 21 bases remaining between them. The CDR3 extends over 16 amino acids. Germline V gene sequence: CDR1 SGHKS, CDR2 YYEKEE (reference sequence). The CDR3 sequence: CASSPNLQGRTTEAFF. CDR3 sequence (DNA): TGTGCCAGCAGCCCAAATTTACAGGGACGGACGACTGAAGCTTTCTTT.

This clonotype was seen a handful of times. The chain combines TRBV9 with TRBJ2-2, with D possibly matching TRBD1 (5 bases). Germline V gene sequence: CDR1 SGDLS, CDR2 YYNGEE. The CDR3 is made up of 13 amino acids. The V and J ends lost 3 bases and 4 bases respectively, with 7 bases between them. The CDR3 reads CASSEGITGELFF. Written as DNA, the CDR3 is TGTGCCAGCAGCGAGGGGATCACCGGGGAGCTGTTTTTT.

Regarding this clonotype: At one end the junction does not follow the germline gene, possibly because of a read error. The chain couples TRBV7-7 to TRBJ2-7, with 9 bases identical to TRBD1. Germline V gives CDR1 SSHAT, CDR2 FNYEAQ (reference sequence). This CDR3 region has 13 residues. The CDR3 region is CASSLSDRGEQYF. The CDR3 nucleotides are TGTGCTAGCAGCTTATCGGACAGGGGAGAGCAGTACTTC.

The CDR3 spells CASSVGDRSSETQYF. The CDR3 coding sequence is TGTGCCAGCAGCGTTGGGGACAGGTCATCCGAGACCCAGTACTTC. The chain couples TRBV9 to TRBJ2-5; 8 bases map to TRBD1. The CDR3 contains 15 residues. V gave up 2 bases and J gave up 5 bases; unmatched junction bases: 8. CDR1 SGDLS and CDR2 YYNGEE come from the germline V gene.

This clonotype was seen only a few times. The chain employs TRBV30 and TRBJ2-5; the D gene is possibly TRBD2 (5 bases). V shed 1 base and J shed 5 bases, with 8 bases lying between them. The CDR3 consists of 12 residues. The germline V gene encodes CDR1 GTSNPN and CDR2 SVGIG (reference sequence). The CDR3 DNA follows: TGTGCCTGGAGTGCGGGGTGGGAGACCCAGTACTTC. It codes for CAWSAGWETQYF.

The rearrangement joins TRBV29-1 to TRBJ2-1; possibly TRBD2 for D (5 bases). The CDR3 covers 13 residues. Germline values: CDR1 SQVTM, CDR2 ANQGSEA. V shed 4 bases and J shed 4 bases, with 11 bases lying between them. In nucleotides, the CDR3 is TGCAGCGTTGGAGGGCGAACTTACAATGAGCAGTTCTTC. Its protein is CSVGGRTYNEQFF.

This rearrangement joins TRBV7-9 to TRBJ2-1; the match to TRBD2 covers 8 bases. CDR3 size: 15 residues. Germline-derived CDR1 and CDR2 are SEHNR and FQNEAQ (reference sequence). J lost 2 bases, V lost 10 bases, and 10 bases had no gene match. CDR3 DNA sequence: TGTGCCACCCCCAGCGGGAGTGGGGCCTACAATGAGCAGTTCTTC. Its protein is CATPSGSGAYNEQFF.

The CDR3 DNA reads as TGTGCCAGCAGTTTACCGGACAGGGCGAACACTGAAGCTTTCTTT. It codes for CASSLPDRANTEAFF. V is TRBV28 and J is TRBJ1-1; TRBD1 matches 8 bases. This CDR3 is built from 15 residues. Germline V lookup: CDR1 MDHEN, CDR2 SYDVKM. V was pared by 2 bases and J by 1 base, with 3 bases of the junction left unmatched.

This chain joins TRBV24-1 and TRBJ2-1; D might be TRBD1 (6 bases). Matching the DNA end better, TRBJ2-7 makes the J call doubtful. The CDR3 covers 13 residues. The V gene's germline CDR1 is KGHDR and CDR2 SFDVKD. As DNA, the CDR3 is TGTGCCACCAGTGGGTTCAGGGGATCCGAGCAGTACTTC. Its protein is CATSGFRGSEQYF.

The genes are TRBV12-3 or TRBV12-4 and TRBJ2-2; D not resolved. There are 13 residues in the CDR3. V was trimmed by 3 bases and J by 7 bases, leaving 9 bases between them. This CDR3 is CASSFEAHGELFF. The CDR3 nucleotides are TGTGCCAGCAGTTTTGAAGCACACGGGGAGCTGTTTTTT.

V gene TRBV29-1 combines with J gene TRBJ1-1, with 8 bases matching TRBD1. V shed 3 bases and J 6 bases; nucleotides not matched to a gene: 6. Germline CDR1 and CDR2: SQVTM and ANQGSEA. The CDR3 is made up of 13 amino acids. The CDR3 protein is CSVESGTGPEAFF. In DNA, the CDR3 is TGCAGCGTTGAGTCCGGGACAGGACCTGAAGCTTTCTTT.

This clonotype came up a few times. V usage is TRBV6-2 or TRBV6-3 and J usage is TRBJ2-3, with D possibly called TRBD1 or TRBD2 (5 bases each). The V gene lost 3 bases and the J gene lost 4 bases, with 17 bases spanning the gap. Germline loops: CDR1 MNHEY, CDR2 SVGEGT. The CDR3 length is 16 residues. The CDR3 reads CASSYLGTGSADTQYF. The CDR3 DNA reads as TGTGCCAGCAGTTATCTTGGGACGGGGTCAGCAGATACGCAGTATTTT.

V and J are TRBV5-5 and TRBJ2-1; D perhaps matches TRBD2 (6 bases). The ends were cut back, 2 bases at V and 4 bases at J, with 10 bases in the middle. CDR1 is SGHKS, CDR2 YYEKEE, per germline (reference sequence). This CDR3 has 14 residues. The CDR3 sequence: CASSFFAGYNEQFF. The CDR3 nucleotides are TGTGCCAGCAGCTTTTTCGCGGGATACAATGAGCAGTTCTTC.

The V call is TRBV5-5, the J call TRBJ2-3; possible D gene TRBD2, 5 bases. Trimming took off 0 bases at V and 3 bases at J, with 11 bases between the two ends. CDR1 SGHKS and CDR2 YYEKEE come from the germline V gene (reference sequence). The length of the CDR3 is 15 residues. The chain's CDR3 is CASSLVEGMTDTQYF. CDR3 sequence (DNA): TGTGCCAGCAGCTTGGTCGAGGGAATGACAGATACGCAGTATTTT.

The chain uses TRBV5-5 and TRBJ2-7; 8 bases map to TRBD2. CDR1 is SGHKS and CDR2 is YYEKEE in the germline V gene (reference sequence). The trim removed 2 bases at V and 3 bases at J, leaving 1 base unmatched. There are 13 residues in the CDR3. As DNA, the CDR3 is TGTGCCAGCAGCTTTAGCGGGAACTACGAGCAGTACTTC. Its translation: CASSFSGNYEQYF.

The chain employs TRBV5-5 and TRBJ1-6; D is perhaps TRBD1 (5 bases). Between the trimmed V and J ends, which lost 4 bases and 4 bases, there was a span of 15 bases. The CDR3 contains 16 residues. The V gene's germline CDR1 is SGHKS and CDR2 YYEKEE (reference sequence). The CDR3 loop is CASSPLAGGYNSPLHF. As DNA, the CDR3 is TGTGCCAGCAGCCCGTTGGCGGGGGGGTATAATTCACCCCTCCACTTT.

CDR3 DNA: TGTGCCAGCAGCCACCGGGGCGGGGGGGCCTACAATGAGCAGTTCTTC. Translation: CASSHRGGGAYNEQFF. The rearrangement links TRBV4-2 to TRBJ2-1, with TRBD2 matching over 9 bases. The V and J ends lost 3 bases and 2 bases, in that order; junction bases with no gene match: 5. This CDR3 is 16 amino acids long. Looked up from germline, CDR1 is LGHNA and CDR2 is YNFKEQ.

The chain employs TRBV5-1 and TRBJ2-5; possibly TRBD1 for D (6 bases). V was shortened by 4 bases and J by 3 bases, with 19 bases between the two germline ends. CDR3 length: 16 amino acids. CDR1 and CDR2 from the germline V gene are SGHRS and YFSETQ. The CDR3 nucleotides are TGCGCCAGCAGCGGAAACAGGGAATCGGCAAAAGAGACCCAGTACTTC. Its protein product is CASSGNRESAKETQYF.

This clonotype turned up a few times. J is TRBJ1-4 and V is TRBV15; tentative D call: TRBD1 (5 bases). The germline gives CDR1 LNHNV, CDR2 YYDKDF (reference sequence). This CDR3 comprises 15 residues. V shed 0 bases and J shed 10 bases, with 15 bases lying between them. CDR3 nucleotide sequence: TGTGCCACCAGCAGAGATCGGGGACTCGACGCAAAACTGTTTTTT. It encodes CATSRDRGLDAKLFF. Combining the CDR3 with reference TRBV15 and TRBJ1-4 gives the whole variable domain DAMVIQNPRYQVTQFGKPVTLSCSQTLNHNVMYWYQQKSSQAPKLLFHYYDKDFNNEADTPDNFQSRRPNTSFCFLDIRSPGLGDTAMYLCATSRDRGLDAKLFFGSGTQLSVL.

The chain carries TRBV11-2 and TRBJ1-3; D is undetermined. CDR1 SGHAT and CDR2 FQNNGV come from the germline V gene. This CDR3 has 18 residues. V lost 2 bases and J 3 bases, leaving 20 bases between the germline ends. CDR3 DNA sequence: TGTGCCAGCAGCTTACAGGCGATCTCCGGGCAATATGGAAACACCATATATTTT. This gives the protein CASSLQAISGQYGNTIYF.

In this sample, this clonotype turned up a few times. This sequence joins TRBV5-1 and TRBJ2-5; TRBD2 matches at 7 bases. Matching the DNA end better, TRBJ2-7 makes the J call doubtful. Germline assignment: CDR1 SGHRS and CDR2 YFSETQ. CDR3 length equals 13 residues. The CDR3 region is CASTGGSAYEQYF. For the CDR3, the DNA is TGCGCCAGCACGGGCGGGAGTGCCTACGAGCAGTACTTC.

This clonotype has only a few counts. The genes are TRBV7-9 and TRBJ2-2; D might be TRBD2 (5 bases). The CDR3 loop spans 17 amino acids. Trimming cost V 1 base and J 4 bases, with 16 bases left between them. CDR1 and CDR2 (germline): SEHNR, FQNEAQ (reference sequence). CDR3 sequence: CASSLERTTTVTGELFF. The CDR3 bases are TGTGCCAGCAGCTTAGAACGAACGACTACGGTCACCGGGGAGCTGTTTTTT.

In nucleotides, the CDR3 is TGCAGCGTCCTCCCAGGCCAGGGGACAGATACGCAGTATTTT. This translates into CSVLPGQGTDTQYF. The chain couples TRBV29-1 to TRBJ2-3, with D maybe TRBD1 (6 bases). Between the trimmed V and J ends, which lost 6 bases and 3 bases, there was a span of 16 bases. CDR1 SQVTM and CDR2 ANQGSEA come from the germline V gene. The CDR3 has 14 residues.

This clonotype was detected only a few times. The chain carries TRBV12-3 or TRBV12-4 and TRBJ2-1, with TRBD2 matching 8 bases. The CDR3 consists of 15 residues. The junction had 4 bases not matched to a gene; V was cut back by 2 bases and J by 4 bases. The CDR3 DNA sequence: TGTGCCAGCAGTTTATATAGCGGGACATACAATGAGCAGTTCTTC. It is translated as CASSLYSGTYNEQFF.

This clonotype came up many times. In nucleotides, the CDR3 is TGCGCCAGCAGCTTGGCCGGGTTCTACTCCTACGAGCAGTACTTC. Translating gives CASSLAGFYSYEQYF. The rearrangement joins TRBV5-1 to TRBJ2-7; D gene unclear. The CDR3 is 15 amino acids. V shed 0 bases and J shed 0 bases, with 10 bases lying between them. Germline-derived CDR1 and CDR2 are SGHRS and YFSETQ.

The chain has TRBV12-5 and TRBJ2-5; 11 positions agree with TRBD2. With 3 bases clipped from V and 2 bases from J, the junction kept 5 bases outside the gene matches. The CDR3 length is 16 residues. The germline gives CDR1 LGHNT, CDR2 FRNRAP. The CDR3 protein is CASGFSVAGGQETQYF. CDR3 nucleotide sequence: TGTGCTAGTGGTTTCTCGGTAGCGGGGGGGCAAGAGACCCAGTACTTC.

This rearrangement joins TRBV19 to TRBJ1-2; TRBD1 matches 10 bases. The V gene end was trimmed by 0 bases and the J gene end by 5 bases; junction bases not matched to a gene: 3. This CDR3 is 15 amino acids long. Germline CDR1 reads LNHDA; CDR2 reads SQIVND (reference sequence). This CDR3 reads CASSIDPDRGYGYTF. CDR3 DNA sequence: TGTGCCAGTAGTATAGACCCGGACAGGGGGTATGGCTACACCTTC.

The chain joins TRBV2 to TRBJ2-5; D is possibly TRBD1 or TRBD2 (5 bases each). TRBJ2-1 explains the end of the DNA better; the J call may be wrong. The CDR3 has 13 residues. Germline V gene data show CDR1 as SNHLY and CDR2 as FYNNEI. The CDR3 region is CARGRAGKGRQFF. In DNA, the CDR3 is TGTGCCAGAGGGCGGGCAGGGAAAGGTCGGCAGTTCTTC.

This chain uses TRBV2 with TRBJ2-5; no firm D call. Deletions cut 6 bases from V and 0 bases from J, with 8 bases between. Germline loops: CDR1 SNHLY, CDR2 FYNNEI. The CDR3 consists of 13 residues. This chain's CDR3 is CASSDDYQETQYF. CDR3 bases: TGTGCCAGCAGCGACGACTACCAAGAGACCCAGTACTTC.